This T cell receptor (beta chain) comes out of a study of cytomegalovirus exposure and HLA in healthy donors. Study-wide results and limits: Earlier analysis looked at TCR beta V segments, and most were productive about 90% or about 30% of the time. Among the sequence variants, a highly shared cluster was likely an artifact of sequencing. A later analysis showed that HLA-associated TCR beta chains had undergone more clonal expansion than equally common others. A later analysis found common viral pathogens apparently linked to several of the most significant clusters.

Germline assignment: CDR1 SGHDT and CDR2 YYEEEE. The CDR3 has 18 residues. V trimming: 4 bases; J trimming: 0 bases; junction bases outside the gene matches: 8. Primers included in the PCR were 60 Vbeta and 13 Jbeta primers. Measured with immunoSEQ multiplex PCR; TCRdb has only the in-frame clones, and not every one. The table lists some 130,000 clones, about 70% of them singletons. There are a few counts of this clone. As yet, its antigen is unknown. This sequence was found in a woman aged 55-69 years in good health and CMV-seropositive. The specimen was PBMCs. The J gene is TRBJ2-6, the V gene TRBV5-6, with 9 bases lining up with TRBD1. CDR3 DNA sequence: TGTGCCAGCAGCCTGGGGACAGGGTTTTTCTCTGGGGCCAACGTCCTGACTTTC. Translated, it gives CASSLGTGFFSGANVLTF.